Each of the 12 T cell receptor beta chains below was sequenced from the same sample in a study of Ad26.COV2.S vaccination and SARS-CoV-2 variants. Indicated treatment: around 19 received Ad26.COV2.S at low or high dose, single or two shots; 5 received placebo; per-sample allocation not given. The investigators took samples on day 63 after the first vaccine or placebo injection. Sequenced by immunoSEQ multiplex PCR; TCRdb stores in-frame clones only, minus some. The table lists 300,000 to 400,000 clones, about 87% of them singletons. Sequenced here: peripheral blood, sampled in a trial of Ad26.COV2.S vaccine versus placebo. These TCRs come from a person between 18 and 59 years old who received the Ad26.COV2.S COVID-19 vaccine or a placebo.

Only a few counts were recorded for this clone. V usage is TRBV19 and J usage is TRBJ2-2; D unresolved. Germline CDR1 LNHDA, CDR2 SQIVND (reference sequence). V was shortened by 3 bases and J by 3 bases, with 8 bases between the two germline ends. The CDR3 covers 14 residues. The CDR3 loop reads CASSMKRDTGELFF. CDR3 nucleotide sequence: TGTGCCAGTAGTATGAAACGGGACACCGGGGAGCTGTTTTTT.

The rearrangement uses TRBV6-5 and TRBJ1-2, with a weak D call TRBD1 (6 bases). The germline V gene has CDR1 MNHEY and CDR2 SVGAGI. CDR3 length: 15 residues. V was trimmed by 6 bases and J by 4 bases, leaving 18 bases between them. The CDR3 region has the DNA TGTGCCAGCAGCCAGGGACATACCTCGCCCTATGGCTACACCTTC. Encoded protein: CASSQGHTSPYGYTF.

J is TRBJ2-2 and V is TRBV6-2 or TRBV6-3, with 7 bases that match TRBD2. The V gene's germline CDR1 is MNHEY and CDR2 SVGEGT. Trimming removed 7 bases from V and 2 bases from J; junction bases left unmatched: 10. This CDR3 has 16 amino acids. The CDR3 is CASTPRAGVNTGELFF. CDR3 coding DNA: TGTGCCAGCACCCCTAGGGCGGGGGTCAACACCGGGGAGCTGTTTTTT.

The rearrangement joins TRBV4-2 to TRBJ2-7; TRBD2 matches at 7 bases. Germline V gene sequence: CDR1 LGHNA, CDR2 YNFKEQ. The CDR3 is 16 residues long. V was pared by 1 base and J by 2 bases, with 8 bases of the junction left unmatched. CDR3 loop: CASSQVASGATYEQYF. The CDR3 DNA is TGTGCCAGCAGCCAAGTTGCCAGCGGGGCAACCTACGAGCAGTACTTC.

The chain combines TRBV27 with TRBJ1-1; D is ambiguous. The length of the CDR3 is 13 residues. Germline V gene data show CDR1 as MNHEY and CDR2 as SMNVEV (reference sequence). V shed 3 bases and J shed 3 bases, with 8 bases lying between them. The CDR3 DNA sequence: TGTGCCAGCAGTTTCACGGTGGACACTGAAGCTTTCTTT. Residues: CASSFTVDTEAFF.

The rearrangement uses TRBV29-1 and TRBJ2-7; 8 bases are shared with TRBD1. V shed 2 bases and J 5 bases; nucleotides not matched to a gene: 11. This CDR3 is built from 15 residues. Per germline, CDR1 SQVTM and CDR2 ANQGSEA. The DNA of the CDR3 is TGCAGCGTTGAATTTCCGGACAGGGTGCAAAACGAGCAGTACTTC. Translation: CSVEFPDRVQNEQYF.

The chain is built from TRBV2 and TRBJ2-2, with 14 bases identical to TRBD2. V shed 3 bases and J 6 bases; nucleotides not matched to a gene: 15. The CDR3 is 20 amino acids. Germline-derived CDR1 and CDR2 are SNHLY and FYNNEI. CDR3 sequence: CASSEAAGLAGVSPAGELFF. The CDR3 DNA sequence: TGTGCCAGCAGTGAGGCCGCGGGACTAGCGGGAGTCTCACCCGCCGGGGAGCTGTTTTTT.

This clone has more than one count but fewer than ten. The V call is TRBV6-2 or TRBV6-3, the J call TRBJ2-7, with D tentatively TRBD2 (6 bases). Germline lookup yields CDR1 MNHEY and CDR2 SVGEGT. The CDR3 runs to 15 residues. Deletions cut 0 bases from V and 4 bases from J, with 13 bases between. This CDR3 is CASSYSRRDSYEQYF. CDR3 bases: TGTGCCAGCAGTTACTCCCGGAGGGACTCTTACGAGCAGTACTTC.

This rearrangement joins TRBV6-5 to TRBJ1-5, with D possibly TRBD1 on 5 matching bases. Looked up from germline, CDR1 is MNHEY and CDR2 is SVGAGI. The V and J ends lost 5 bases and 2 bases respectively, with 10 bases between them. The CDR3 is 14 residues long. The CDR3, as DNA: TGTGCCAGCAGTAGGGCAGGGCGCAATCAGCCCCAGCATTTT. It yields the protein CASSRAGRNQPQHF.

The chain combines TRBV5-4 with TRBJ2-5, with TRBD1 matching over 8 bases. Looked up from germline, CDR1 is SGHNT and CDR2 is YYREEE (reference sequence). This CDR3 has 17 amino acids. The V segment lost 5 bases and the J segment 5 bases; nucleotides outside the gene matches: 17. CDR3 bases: TGTGCCAGCAGTAAAACCCCAATCGGACAGGGCGGGGAGACCCAGTACTTC. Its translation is CASSKTPIGQGGETQYF.

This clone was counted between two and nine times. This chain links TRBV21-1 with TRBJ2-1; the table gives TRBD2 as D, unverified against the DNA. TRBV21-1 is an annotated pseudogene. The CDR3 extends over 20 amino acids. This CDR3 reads CASSKITSGRVLPRPNEQFF. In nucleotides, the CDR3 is TGTGCCAGCAGCAAAATAACTAGCGGGAGAGTACTTCCTCGTCCAAATGAGCAGTTCTTC.

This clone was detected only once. CDR3 protein: CASSKGGVGTGLNEQFF. CDR3 bases: TGTGCCAGTAGTAAAGGGGGAGTTGGGACAGGGTTGAATGAGCAGTTCTTC. The chain uses TRBV19 and TRBJ2-1; 9 nucleotides align to TRBD1. V lost 4 bases to trimming and J lost 7 bases; unmatched junction nucleotides: 14. Germline V CDR1 and CDR2: LNHDA, SQIVND (reference sequence). The CDR3 covers 17 residues.